The sequence of this T cell receptor (beta chain) was determined in a study of blood T cells in healthy people across ages. Germline V CDR1 and CDR2: SGHTA, FQGNSA. The CDR3 totals 13 residues. Turning to this clonotype: One end of the junction fails to match germline, which may point to a read error.

PCR was performed a second time for about 7 to 12 cycles using a sample-barcoded 5' primer and a J-beta primer mix. Every cDNA molecule bore a tag from a template-switch adaptor containing 12 random nucleotides. TCRdb re-derived calls from the 5' RACE reads in MiXCR, one entry per CDR3 protein. The sample gives about 1.8 million distinct CDR3 sequences, 40% to 55% of which show up once; over 2% is in the top ten. The chain employs TRBV7-2 and TRBJ2-4; D is possibly TRBD2 (5 bases). This receptor was identified in a woman between 35 and 50 years old in good health. Source material: blood. CDR3 sequence: CASSPRGKNVQYF. The CDR3 DNA is TGTGCCAGCAGCCCCCGAGGGAAAAACGTTCAGTACTTC.